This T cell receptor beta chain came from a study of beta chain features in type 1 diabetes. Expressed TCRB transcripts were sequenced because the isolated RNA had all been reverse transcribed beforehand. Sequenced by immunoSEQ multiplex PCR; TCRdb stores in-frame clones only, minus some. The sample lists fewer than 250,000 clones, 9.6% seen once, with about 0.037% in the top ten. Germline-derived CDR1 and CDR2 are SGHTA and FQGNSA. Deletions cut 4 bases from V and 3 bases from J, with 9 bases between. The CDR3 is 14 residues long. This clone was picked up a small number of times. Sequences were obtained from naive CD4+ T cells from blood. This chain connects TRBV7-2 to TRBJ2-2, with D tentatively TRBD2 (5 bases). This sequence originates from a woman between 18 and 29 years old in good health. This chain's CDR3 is CASSSRGYTGELFF. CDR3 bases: TGTGCCAGCAGCTCCAGAGGGTACACCGGGGAGCTGTTTTTT.